This T cell receptor (beta chain) was recovered during a study of T cell responses to AZD1222 COVID-19 vaccine. As to this clone: Its antigen is undetermined.

Overall study results and limits: Baseline antibody screening turned up just six seropositive AZD1222 recipients. The breadth and depth of Spike-specific TCRs increased once two AZD1222 doses had been given. Samples come after the peak T cell response, not at day 14. Reportedly, nearly half the spike-specific TCRs target unmutated variant regions.

TCRdb's copy holds only in-frame clones and misses some; the assay was immunoSEQ multiplex PCR. The table shows some 130,000 clones, with 88% occurring only once. V gave up 5 bases and J gave up 1 base; unmatched junction bases: 9. There are 15 residues in the CDR3. Germline V gene data show CDR1 as SGDLS and CDR2 as YYNGEE. The sequence came from an adult in good health. The V gene is TRBV9, the J gene TRBJ2-7; 7 positions match TRBD2. Material: peripheral blood, obtained on day 0 of MenACWY control vaccination. The CDR3 sequence is CASSSSGAGSYEQYF. DNA for the CDR3: TGTGCCAGCAGTTCCAGTGGAGCGGGATCCTACGAGCAGTACTTC.